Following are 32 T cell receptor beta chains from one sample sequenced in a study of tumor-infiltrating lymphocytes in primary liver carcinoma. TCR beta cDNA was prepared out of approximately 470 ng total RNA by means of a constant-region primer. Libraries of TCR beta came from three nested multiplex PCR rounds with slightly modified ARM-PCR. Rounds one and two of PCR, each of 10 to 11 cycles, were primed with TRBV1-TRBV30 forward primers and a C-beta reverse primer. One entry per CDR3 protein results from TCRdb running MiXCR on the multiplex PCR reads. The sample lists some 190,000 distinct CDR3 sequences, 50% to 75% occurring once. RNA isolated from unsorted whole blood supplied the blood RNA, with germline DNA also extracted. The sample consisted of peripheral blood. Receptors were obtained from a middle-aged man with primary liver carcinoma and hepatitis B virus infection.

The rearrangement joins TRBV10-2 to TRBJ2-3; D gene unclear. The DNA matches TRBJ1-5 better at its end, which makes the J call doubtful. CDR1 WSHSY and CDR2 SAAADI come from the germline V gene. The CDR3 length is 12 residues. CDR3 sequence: CASSEAEYTQHF. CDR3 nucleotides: TGCGCCAGCAGTGAGGCGGAATATACGCAGCATTTT.

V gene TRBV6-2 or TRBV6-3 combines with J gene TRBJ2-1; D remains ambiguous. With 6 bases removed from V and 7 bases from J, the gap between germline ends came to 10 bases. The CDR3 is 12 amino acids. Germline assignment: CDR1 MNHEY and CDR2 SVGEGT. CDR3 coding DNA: TGTGCCAGCAGCCCTATATGGAATGAGCAGTTCTTC. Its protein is CASSPIWNEQFF.

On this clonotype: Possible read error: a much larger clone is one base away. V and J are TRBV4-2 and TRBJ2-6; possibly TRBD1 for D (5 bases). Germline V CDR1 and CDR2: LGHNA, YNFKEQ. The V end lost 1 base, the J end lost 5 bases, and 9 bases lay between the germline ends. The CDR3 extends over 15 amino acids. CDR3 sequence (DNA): TGTGCCAGCAGCCAAGGCAGGGCCAGGGCCAACGTCCTGACTTTC. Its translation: CASSQGRARANVLTF.

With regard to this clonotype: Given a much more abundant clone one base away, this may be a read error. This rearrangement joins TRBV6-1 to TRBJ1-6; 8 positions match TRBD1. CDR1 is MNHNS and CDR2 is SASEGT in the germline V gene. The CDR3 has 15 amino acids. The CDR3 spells CASSLDRGPNSHLHF. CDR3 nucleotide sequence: TGTGCCAGCAGTTTAGACAGGGGACCTAATTCACACCTCCACTTT.

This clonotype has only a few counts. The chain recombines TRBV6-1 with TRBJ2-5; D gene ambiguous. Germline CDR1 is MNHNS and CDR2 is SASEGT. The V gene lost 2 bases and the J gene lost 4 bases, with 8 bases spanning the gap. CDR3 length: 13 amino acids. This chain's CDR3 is CASSEPSRETQYF. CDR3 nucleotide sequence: TGTGCCAGCAGTGAACCCTCGAGAGAGACCCAGTACTTC.

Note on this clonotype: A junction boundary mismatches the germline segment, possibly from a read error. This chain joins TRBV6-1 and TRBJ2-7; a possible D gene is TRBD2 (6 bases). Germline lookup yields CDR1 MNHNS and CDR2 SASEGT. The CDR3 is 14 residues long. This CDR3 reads CASSEARGVGEQYF. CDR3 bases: TGTGCCAGTAGTGAAGCGCGCGGGGTCGGAGAGCAGTACTTC.

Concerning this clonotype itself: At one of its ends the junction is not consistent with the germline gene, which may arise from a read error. The CDR3 DNA sequence: TGTGCCGGGAGCCTAATGTTCGGCGAGCAGTGGTTC. Its protein product is CAGSLMFGEQWF. The V call is TRBV28, the J call TRBJ2-7, with a possible D match to TRBD2 (5 bases). The CDR3 extends over 12 amino acids. CDR1 and CDR2 from the germline V gene are MDHEN and SYDVKM.

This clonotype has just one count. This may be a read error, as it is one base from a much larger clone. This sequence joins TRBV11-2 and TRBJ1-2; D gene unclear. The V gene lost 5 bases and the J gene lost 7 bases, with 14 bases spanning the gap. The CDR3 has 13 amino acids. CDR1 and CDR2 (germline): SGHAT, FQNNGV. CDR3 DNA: TGTGCCAGCAGCCTCCGCCGGGATGGTGGCTACACCTTC. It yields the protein CASSLRRDGGYTF.

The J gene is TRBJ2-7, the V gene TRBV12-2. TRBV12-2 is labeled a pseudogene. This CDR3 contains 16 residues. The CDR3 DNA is TGTGCAAGTCGCTTTCGTTTGTTTGAGATCTCCTACGAGCAGTACTTC. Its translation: CASRFRLFEISYEQYF.

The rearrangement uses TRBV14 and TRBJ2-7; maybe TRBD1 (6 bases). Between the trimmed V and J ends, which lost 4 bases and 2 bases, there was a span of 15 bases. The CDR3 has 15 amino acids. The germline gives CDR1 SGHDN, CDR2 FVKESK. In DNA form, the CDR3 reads TGTGCCAGCAGCCCAGCCCGGACAGCAGCCTACGAGCAGTACTTC. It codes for CASSPARTAAYEQYF.

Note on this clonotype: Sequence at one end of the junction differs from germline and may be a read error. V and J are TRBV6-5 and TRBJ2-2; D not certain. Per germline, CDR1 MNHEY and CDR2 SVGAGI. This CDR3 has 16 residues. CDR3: CASCYSSIRHTGELFF. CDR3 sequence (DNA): TGTGCCAGCTGTTACTCGAGTATCCGACACACCGGGGAGCTGTTTTTT.

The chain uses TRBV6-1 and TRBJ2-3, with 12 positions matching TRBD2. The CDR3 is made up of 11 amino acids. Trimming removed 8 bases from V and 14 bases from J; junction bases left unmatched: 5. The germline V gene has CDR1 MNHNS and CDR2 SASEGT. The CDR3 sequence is CASRLAGDRYF. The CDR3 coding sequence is TGTGCCAGCCGACTAGCGGGAGATCGGTATTTT.

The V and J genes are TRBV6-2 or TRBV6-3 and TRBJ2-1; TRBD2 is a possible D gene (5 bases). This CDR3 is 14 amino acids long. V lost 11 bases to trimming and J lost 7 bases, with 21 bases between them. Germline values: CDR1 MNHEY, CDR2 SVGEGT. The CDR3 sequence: CAGSYGPEANEQFF. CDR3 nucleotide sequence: TGTGCCGGTAGTTACGGCCCGGAGGCGAATGAGCAGTTCTTC.

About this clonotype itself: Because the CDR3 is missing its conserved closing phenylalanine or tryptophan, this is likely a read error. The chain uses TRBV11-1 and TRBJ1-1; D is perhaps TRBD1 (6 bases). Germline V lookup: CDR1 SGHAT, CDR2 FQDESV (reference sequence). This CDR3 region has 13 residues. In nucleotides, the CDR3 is TGTACCAGCAGCTTAGGACAGTCCGGTGAAGCTTTCTTA. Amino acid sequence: CTSSLGQSGEAFL.

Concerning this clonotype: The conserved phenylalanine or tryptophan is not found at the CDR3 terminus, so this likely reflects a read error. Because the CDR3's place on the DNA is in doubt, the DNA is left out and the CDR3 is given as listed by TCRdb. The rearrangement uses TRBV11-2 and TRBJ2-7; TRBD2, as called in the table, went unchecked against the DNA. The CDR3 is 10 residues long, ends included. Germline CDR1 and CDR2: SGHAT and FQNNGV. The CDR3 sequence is CASSIDPLAG.

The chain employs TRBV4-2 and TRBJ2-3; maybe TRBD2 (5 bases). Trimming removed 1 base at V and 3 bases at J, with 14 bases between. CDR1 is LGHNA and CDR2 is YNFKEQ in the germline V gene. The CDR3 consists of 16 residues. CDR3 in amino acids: CASSQVPGLETDTQYF. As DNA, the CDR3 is TGTGCCAGCAGCCAAGTCCCGGGATTAGAGACAGATACGCAGTATTTT.

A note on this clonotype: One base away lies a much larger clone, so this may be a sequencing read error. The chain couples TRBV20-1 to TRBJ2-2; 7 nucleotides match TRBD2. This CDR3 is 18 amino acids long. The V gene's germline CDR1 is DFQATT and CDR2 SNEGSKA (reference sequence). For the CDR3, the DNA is TGCAGTGCTAGAGATGAGGCTAGCGGAGCTTTTAACACCGTGGAGCTGTTTTTT. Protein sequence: CSARDEASGAFNTVELFF.

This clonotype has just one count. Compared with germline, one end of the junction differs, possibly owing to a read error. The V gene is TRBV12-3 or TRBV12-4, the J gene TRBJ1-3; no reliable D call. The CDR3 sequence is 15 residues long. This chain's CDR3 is CVSTPPGSGGNTIYF. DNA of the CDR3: TGTGTCAGCACCCCTCCGGGGAGTGGAGGAAACACCATATATTTT.

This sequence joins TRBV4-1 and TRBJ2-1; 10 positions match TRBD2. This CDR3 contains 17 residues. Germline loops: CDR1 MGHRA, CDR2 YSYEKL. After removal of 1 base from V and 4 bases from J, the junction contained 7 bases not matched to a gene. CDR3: CASSQGMRTSGYNEQFF. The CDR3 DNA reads TGCGCCAGCAGCCAAGGCATGAGGACTAGCGGATACAATGAGCAGTTCTTC.

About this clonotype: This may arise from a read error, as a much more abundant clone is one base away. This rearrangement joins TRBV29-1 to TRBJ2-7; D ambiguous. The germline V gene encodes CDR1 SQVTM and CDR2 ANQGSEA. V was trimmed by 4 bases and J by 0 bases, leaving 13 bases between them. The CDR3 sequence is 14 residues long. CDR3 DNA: TGCAGCGTTGCACGGAGATTTGCCTCCTACGAGCAGTACTTC. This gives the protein CSVARRFASYEQYF.

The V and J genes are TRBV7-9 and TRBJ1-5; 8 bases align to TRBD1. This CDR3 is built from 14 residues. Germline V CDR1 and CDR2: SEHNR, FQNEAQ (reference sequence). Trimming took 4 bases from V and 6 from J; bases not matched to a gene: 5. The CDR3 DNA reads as TGTGCCAGCAGCTCAACAGGGGGTCCTCAGCCCCAGCATTTT. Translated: CASSSTGGPQPQHF.

The CDR3: CASSFSPASTDTQYF. The CDR3 DNA sequence: TGTGCCAGCAGCTTCAGCCCCGCTAGCACAGATACGCAGTATTTT. This chain uses TRBV7-8 with TRBJ2-3; D uncertain. The CDR3 totals 15 residues. V was clipped by 3 bases and J by 0 bases, with 10 bases between them. Looked up from germline, CDR1 is SGHVS and CDR2 is FQNEAQ.

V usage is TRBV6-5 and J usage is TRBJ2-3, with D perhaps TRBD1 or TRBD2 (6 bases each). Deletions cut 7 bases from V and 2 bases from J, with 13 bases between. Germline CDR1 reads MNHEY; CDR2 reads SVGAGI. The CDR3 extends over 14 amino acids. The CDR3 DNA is TGTGCCAGCAACAGGGCGGGACCCACAGATACGCAGTATTTT. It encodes CASNRAGPTDTQYF.

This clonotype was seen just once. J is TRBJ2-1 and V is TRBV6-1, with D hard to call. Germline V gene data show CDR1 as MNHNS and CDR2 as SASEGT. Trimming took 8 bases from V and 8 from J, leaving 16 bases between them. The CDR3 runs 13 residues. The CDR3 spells CASSESYGDEQFF. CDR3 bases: TGTGCCAGCTCCGAGTCTTATGGGGATGAGCAGTTCTTC.

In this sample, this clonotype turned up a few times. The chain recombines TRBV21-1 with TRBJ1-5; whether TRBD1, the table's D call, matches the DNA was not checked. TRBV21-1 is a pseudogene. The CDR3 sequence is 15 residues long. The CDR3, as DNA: TGTGCCAGCAGCGAGCGACAGTTGAGCAATCAGCCCCAGCATTTT. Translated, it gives CASSERQLSNQPQHF.

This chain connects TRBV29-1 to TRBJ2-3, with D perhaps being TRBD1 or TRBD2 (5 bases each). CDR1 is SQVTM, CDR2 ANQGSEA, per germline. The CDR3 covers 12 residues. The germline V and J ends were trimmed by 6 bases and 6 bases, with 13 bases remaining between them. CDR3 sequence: CSVLGWGDTQYF. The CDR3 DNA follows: TGCAGCGTCCTCGGATGGGGGGATACGCAGTATTTT.

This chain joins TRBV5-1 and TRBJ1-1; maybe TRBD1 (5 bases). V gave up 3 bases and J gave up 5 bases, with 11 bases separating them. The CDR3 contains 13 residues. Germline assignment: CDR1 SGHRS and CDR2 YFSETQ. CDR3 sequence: CASSYGGVTEAFF. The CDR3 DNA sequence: TGCGCCAGCAGCTACGGAGGGGTGACTGAAGCTTTCTTT.

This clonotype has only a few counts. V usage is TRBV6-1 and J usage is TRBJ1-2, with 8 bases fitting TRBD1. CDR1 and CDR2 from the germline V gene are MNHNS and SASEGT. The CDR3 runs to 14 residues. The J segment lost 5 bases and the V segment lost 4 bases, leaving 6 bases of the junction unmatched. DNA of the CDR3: TGTGCCAGCAGTGGAACAGGGGGGGGATATGGCTACACCTTC. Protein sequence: CASSGTGGGYGYTF.

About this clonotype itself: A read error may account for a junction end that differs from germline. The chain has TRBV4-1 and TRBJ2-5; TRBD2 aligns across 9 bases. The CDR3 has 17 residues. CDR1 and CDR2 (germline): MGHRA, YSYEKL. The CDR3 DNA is TGCGCCAGCAGCCAAAGCGGGGGGCGGGAGCAGGTAGAGAACCAGTACTTC. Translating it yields CASSQSGGREQVENQYF.

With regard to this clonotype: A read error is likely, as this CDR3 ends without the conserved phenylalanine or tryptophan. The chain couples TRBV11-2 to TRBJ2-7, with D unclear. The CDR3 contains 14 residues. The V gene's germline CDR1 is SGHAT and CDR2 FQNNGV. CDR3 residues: CDSNLTDVAYEQYS. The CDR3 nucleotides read TGTGACAGCAACTTAACCGACGTAGCCTACGAGCAGTACTCC.

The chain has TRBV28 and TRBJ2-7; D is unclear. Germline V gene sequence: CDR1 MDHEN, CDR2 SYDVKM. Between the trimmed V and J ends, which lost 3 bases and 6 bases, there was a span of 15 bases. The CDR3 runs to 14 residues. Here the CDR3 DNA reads TGTGCCAGCAGTTTGGTCCAGGCGGAGCGCGAGCAGTACTTC. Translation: CASSLVQAEREQYF. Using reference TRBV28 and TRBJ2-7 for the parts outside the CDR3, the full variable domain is DVKVTQSSRYLVKRTGEKVFLECVQDMDHENMFWYRQDPGLGLRLIYFSYDVKMKEKGDIPEGYSVSREKKERFSLILESASTNQTSMYLCASSLVQAEREQYFGPGTRLTVT.

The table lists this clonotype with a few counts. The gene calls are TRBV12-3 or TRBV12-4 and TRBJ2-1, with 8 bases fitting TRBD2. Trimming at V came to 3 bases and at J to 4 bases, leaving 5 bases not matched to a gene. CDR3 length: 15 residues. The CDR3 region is CASSLGGTRYNEQFF. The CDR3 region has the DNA TGTGCCAGCAGTTTGGGGGGGACTAGATACAATGAGCAGTTCTTC.